These 24 T cell receptor beta chains share one sample of origin, sequenced in a study of T-cell reconstitution after alpha-beta-depleted transplantation in children. Preparation of the TCRbeta library involved a method that used unique molecular identifiers. TCRdb re-derived calls from the PCR reads in MiXCR, one entry per CDR3 protein. The table includes 440,000 or so distinct CDR3 sequences, roughly 11% detected once. The source was PBMCs from the stem cell graft donor, collected from the stem cell graft. The receptors stem from a human donor who donated a stem cell graft to a child with acute myeloid leukemia.

This clonotype was counted a few times. This chain connects TRBV3-1 to TRBJ2-2; 11 nucleotides align to TRBD2. The CDR3 has 15 amino acids. Germline CDR1 is LGHDT and CDR2 is YNNKEL (reference sequence). V gave up 4 bases and J gave up 4 bases; unmatched junction bases: 2. Written as DNA, the CDR3 is TGTGCCAGCAGCCCTCTAGCGGGAGGCACCGGGGAGCTGTTTTTT. Translation gives CASSPLAGGTGELFF.

This clonotype appeared a few times. The rearrangement links TRBV5-1 to TRBJ2-7, with a weak D call TRBD1 (5 bases). Germline values: CDR1 SGHRS, CDR2 YFSETQ. The germline V and J ends were trimmed by 4 bases and 0 bases, with 11 bases remaining between them. This CDR3 has 14 amino acids. The CDR3 DNA reads as TGCGCCAGCAGCGTCCAGGGCGACTCCTACGAGCAGTACGTC. Residues: CASSVQGDSYEQYV.

In this sample, this clonotype turned up a few times. The J gene is TRBJ2-5, the V gene TRBV10-2; 11 bases are shared with TRBD2. V shed 7 bases and J 7 bases; nucleotides not matched to a gene: 11. The CDR3 extends over 15 amino acids. Per the germline V gene, CDR1 is WSHSY and CDR2 is SAAADI. CDR3 sequence (DNA): TGCGCCAGCAACCCGGGACTAGCGGTTCGGGGGACCCAGTACTTC. Translated, it gives CASNPGLAVRGTQYF.

The chain employs TRBV7-9 and TRBJ2-2; perhaps TRBD2 as D (6 bases). In germline, CDR1 is SEHNR, CDR2 FQNEAQ (reference sequence). The CDR3 contains 14 residues. With 1 base removed from V and 5 bases from J, the gap between germline ends came to 8 bases. CDR3 sequence reads: CASSLEGGTGELFF. CDR3 bases: TGTGCCAGCAGCTTAGAGGGAGGAACCGGGGAGCTGTTTTTT.

CDR3 sequence reads: CASSGTGGYEQYF. DNA of the CDR3: TGTGCCAGCAGTGGTACGGGAGGCTACGAGCAGTACTTC. The V and J genes are TRBV25-1 and TRBJ2-7; 7 positions match TRBD2. Germline loops: CDR1 MGHDK, CDR2 SYGVNS. The CDR3 has 13 residues. The V segment lost 4 bases and the J segment 3 bases; nucleotides outside the gene matches: 3.

This clonotype was seen only a few times. J is TRBJ2-3 and V is TRBV5-1; TRBD1 might be the D (6 bases). The length of the CDR3 is 13 residues. Trimming took 0 bases from V and 7 from J, leaving 9 bases between them. The germline V gene encodes CDR1 SGHRS and CDR2 YFSETQ. The CDR3 spells CASSLVGQNTQYF. The CDR3, as DNA: TGCGCCAGCAGCTTGGTCGGACAGAATACGCAGTATTTT. Combining the CDR3 with reference TRBV5-1 and TRBJ2-3 gives the whole variable domain KAGVTQTPRYLIKTRGQQVTLSCSPISGHRSVSWYQQTPGQGLQFLFEYFSETQRNKGNFPGRFSGRQFSNSRSEMNVSTLELGDSALYLCASSLVGQNTQYFGPGTRLTVL.

The genes are TRBV4-3 and TRBJ1-6, with 7 positions matching TRBD1. Per germline, CDR1 LGHNA and CDR2 YSLEER. The CDR3 spans 16 residues. J was trimmed by 8 bases and V by 4 bases; bases with no gene match: 11. The CDR3 is CASSLREGAPHSPLHF. CDR3 nucleotide sequence: TGCGCCAGCAGCCTACGAGAGGGGGCGCCTCATTCACCCCTCCACTTT.

The rearrangement links TRBV5-1 to TRBJ1-6; D ambiguous. Germline V CDR1 and CDR2: SGHRS, YFSETQ. V was shortened by 1 base and J by 5 bases, with 7 bases between the two germline ends. The CDR3 spans 14 residues. CDR3 DNA sequence: TGCGCCAGCAGCTTGAGAGACAATAATTCACCCCTCCACTTT. It is translated as CASSLRDNNSPLHF.

This clonotype was seen only a few times. V is TRBV20-1 and J is TRBJ1-2; 7 bases match TRBD1. V was pared by 0 bases and J by 5 bases, with 12 bases of the junction left unmatched. Germline V CDR1 and CDR2: DFQATT, SNEGSKA (reference sequence). This CDR3 is 16 amino acids long. As DNA, the CDR3 is TGCAGTGCTAGAGATTACAGGGGTGCGGGGAGATATGGCTACACCTTC. Amino acids: CSARDYRGAGRYGYTF.

Only a few counts were recorded for this clonotype. The chain is built from TRBV5-1 and TRBJ2-7; no clear D. The ends were cut back, 0 bases at V and 0 bases at J, with 7 bases in the middle. The CDR3 runs 14 residues. CDR1 is SGHRS, CDR2 YFSETQ, per germline. The CDR3 nucleotides are TGCGCCAGCAGCTTGGAGGTCGGCTCCTACGAGCAGTACTTC. Encoded protein: CASSLEVGSYEQYF.

This clonotype has a handful of counts. The rearrangement joins TRBV10-3 to TRBJ2-1; 8 nucleotides align to TRBD2. Germline CDR1 reads ENHRY; CDR2 reads SYGVKD. After removal of 2 bases from V and 8 bases from J, the junction contained 2 bases not matched to a gene. The CDR3 contains 13 residues. CDR3 in DNA: TGTGCCATCAGTGAGCCGGGGGGGGATGAGCAGTTCTTC. Its translation: CAISEPGGDEQFF.

The V and J genes are TRBV7-2 and TRBJ1-2; D ambiguous. CDR3 length equals 13 residues. Germline CDR1 reads SGHTA; CDR2 reads FQGNSA. The ends were cut back, 7 bases at V and 8 bases at J, with 17 bases in the middle. CDR3 amino acids: CASNSYTAKGYTF. CDR3 coding DNA: TGTGCCAGCAACTCGTATACCGCGAAGGGCTACACCTTC. Filled out from reference TRBV7-2 and TRBJ1-2, the complete variable domain reads GAGVSQSPSNKVTEKGKDVELRCDPISGHTALYWYRQSLGQGLEFLIYFQGNSAPDKSGLPSDRFSAERTGGSVSTLTIQRTQQEDSAVYLCASNSYTAKGYTFGSGTRLTVV.

The rearrangement uses TRBV29-1 and TRBJ2-3; D perhaps matches TRBD2 (6 bases). Germline V CDR1 and CDR2: SQVTM, ANQGSEA. Between the trimmed V and J ends, which lost 3 bases and 4 bases, there was a span of 11 bases. The CDR3 totals 13 residues. CDR3 sequence (DNA): TGCAGCGTTGACCCACTAGCCGCAGATACGCAGTATTTT. This translates into CSVDPLAADTQYF.

This clonotype was seen a handful of times. The rearrangement uses TRBV6-5 and TRBJ2-5, with D unresolved. V was clipped by 0 bases and J by 1 base, with 6 bases between them. The CDR3 totals 14 residues. In germline, CDR1 is MNHEY, CDR2 SVGAGI. CDR3 region: CASSYSGPQETQYF. CDR3 bases: TGTGCCAGCAGTTACTCCGGTCCCCAAGAGACCCAGTACTTC.

This clonotype was seen more than once but under ten times. This chain links TRBV7-2 with TRBJ2-3; 12 bases agree with TRBD2. CDR3 length: 18 residues. The germline gives CDR1 SGHTA, CDR2 FQGNSA. The V and J ends lost 3 bases and 3 bases, in that order; junction bases with no gene match: 10. The CDR3 DNA reads as TGTGCCAGCAGCTTGCGACTAGCGGGAGTTCGATTAACAGATACGCAGTATTTT. As protein: CASSLRLAGVRLTDTQYF.

The rearrangement links TRBV12-3 or TRBV12-4 to TRBJ1-1; 7 bases align to TRBD1. J lost 5 bases, V lost 7 bases, and 7 bases had no gene match. CDR3 size: 13 residues. CDR3 bases: TGTGCCAGCAACCAGGGGGGTTGGACTGAAGCTTTCTTT. It codes for CASNQGGWTEAFF.

This clonotype was counted many times. The chain links TRBV20-1 to TRBJ1-5, with D possibly being TRBD1 (5 bases). The V end lost 0 bases, the J end lost 6 bases, and 12 bases lay between the germline ends. The CDR3 is made up of 14 amino acids. Germline CDR1 and CDR2: DFQATT and SNEGSKA (reference sequence). CDR3 residues: CSARDPGGSQPQHF. CDR3 nucleotides: TGCAGTGCTAGAGATCCTGGGGGAAGTCAGCCCCAGCATTTT.

This clonotype was detected only a few times. The rearrangement uses TRBV11-2 and TRBJ1-2, with unresolved D. V lost 2 bases to trimming and J lost 8 bases, with 15 bases between them. The CDR3 has 14 amino acids. Germline CDR1 and CDR2: SGHAT and FQNNGV. In nucleotides, the CDR3 is TGTGCCAGCAGCTTACTACCGGGGAGGGAAGGCTACACCTTC. Its protein product is CASSLLPGREGYTF.

In this sample, this clonotype turned up many times. The chain employs TRBV7-6 and TRBJ1-5, with D uncertain. The CDR3 covers 13 residues. The germline CDR1 and CDR2 sequences are SGHVS and FNYEAQ. The V and J ends lost 2 bases and 5 bases respectively, with 7 bases between them. CDR3 loop: CASSLRVDQPQHF. The CDR3 bases are TGTGCCAGCAGCTTACGGGTAGATCAGCCCCAGCATTTT.

This clonotype came up many times. This chain uses TRBV7-2 with TRBJ2-1, with 8 bases aligning to TRBD2. This CDR3 is built from 13 residues. V dropped 5 bases and J dropped 9; count of bases not matched to a gene: 6. Germline V gene lookup returns CDR1 SGHTA and CDR2 FQGNSA. Here the CDR3 DNA reads TGTGCCAGCAGCCCGGGACTAGACAGTGAGCAGTTCTTC. This gives the protein CASSPGLDSEQFF.

This clonotype came up a few times. J is TRBJ2-1 and V is TRBV6-1; no firm D call. The CDR3 spans 16 residues. The V and J ends lost 6 bases and 0 bases respectively, with 15 bases between them. From germline, CDR1 is MNHNS and CDR2 SASEGT. The CDR3 DNA reads TGTGCCAGCAGCCCCTCCCCGGTTAGCTCCTACAATGAGCAGTTCTTC. Amino acids: CASSPSPVSSYNEQFF.

This clonotype came up once. The CDR3 DNA is TGTGCCATCAGTGCTAGCGGGGGAGGCGACGGGGAGCTGTTTTTT. It encodes CAISASGGGDGELFF. The V call is TRBV10-3, the J call TRBJ2-2; 10 bases are a match to TRBD2. The CDR3 is made up of 15 amino acids. Trimming cost V 4 bases and J 7 bases; bases outside gene matches: 6. Germline assignment: CDR1 ENHRY and CDR2 SYGVKD.

The genes are TRBV3-1 and TRBJ1-1; D possibly corresponds to TRBD1 (5 bases). Germline CDR1 LGHDT, CDR2 YNNKEL (reference sequence). The CDR3 has 15 amino acids. The ends were cut back, 3 bases at V and 5 bases at J, with 16 bases in the middle. Here the CDR3 reads CASSHTQGGGTEAFF. As DNA, the CDR3 is TGTGCCAGCAGCCACACTCAGGGCGGAGGGACTGAAGCTTTCTTT.

This clonotype has only a few counts. This chain links TRBV20-1 with TRBJ2-5; D is undetermined. V lost 5 bases, J lost 1 base, and 20 bases lay in between. The germline V gene has CDR1 DFQATT and CDR2 SNEGSKA (reference sequence). This CDR3 is built from 16 residues. CDR3 in DNA: TGCAGTGCTCAACTGGGTCCGTCGGAACCCCAAGAGACCCAGTACTTC. This encodes CSAQLGPSEPQETQYF.